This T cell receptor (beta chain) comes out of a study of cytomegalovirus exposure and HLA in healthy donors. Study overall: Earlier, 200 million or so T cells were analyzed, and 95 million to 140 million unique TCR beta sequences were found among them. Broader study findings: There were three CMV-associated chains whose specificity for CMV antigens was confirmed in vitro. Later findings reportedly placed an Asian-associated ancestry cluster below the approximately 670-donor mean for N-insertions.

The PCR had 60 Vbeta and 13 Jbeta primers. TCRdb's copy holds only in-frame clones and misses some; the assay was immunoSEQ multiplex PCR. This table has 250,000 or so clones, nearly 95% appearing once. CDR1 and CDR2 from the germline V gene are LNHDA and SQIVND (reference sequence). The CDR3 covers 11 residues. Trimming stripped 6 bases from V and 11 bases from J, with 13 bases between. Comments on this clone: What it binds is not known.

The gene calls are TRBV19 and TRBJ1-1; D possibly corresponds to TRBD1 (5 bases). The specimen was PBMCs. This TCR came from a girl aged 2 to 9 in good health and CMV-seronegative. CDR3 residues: CASSQGGAAFF. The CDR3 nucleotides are TGTGCCAGTAGCCAAGGAGGGGCGGCTTTCTTT.